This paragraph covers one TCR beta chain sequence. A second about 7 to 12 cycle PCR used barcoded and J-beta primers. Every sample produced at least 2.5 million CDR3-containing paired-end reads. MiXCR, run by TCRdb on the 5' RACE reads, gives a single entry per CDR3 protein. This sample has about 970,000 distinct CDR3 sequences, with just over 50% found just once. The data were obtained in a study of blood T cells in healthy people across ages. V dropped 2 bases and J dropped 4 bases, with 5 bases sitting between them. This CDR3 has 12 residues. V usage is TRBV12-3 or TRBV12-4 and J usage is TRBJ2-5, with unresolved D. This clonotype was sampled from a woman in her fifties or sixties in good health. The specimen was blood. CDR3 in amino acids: CASSLYIETQYF. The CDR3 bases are TGTGCCAGCAGTTTATACATAGAGACCCAGTACTTC.